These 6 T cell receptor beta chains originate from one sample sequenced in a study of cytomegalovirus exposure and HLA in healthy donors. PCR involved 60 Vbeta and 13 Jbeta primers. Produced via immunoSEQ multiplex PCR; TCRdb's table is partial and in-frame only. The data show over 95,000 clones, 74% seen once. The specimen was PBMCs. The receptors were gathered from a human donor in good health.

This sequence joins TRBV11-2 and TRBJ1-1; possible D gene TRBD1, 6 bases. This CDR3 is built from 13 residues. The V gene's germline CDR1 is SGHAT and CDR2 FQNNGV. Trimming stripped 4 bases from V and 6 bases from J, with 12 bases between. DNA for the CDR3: TGTGCCAGCAGCTCCCAGGGGATCGCTGAAGCTTTCTTT. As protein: CASSSQGIAEAFF.

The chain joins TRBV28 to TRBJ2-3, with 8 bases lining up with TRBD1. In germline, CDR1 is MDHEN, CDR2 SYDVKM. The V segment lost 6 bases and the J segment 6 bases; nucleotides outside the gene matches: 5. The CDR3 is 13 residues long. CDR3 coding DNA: TGTGCCAGCAGGCGGACAGGGACGGATACGCAGTATTTT. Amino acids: CASRRTGTDTQYF.

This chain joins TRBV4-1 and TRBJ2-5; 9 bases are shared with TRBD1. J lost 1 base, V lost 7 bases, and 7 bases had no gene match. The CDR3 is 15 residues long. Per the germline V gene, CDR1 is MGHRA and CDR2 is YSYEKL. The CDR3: CASMGQGSPQETQYF. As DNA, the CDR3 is TGCGCCAGCATGGGACAGGGATCGCCCCAAGAGACCCAGTACTTC.

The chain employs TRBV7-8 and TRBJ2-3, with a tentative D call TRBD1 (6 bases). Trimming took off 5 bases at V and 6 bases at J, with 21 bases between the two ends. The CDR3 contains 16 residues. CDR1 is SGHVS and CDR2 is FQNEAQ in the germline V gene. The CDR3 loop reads CASSQPRTVRNDTQYF. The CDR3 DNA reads TGTGCCAGCAGCCAACCCCGGACAGTGAGGAACGATACGCAGTATTTT.

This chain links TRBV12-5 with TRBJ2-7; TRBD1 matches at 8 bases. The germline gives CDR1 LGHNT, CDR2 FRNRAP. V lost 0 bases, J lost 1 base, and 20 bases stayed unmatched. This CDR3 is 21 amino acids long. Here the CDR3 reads CASGLVGLGDRTLRVSYEQYF. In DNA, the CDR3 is TGTGCTAGTGGTTTGGTAGGTTTGGGGGACAGGACTCTCAGGGTATCCTACGAGCAGTACTTC.

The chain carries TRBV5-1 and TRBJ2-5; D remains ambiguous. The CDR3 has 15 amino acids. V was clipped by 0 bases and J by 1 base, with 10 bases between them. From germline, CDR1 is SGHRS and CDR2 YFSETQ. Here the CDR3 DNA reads TGCGCCAGCAGCTTGGAGTTGGGCGCCCAAGAGACCCAGTACTTC. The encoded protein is CASSLELGAQETQYF.